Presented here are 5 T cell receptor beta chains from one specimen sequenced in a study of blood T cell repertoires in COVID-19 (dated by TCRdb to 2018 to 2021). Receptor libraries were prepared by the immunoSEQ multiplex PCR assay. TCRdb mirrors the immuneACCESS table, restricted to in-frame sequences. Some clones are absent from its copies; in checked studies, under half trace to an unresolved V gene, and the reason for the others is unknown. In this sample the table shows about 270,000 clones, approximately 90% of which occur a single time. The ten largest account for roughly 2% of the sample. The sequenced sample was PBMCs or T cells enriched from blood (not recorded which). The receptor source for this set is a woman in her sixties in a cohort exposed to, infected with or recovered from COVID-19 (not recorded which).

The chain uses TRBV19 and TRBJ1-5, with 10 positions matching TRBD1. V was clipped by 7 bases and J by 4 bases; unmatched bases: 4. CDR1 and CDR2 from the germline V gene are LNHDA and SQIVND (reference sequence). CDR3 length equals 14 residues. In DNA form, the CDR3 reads TGTGCCAGTACCGGGACAGGGGATAATCAGCCCCAGCATTTT. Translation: CASTGTGDNQPQHF.

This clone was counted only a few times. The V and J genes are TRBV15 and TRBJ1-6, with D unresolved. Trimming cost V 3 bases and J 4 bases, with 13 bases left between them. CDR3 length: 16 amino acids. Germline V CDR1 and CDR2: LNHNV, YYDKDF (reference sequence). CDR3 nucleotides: TGTGCCACCAGCAGGAGGAAGGCCGATTATAATTCACCCCTCCACTTT. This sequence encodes CATSRRKADYNSPLHF.

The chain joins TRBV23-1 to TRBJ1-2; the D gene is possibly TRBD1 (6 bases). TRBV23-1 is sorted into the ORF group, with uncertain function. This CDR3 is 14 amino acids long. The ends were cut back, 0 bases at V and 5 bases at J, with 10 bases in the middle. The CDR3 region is CASSQSGADYGYTF. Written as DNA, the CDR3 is TGCGCCAGCAGTCAATCGGGGGCAGATTATGGCTACACCTTC.

CDR3 residues: CATSDWEGKGETQYF. The CDR3, as DNA: TGTGCCACCAGTGATTGGGAGGGGAAGGGAGAGACCCAGTACTTC. The V and J genes are TRBV24-1 and TRBJ2-5; 7 positions match TRBD2. The junction had 6 bases not matched to a gene; V was cut back by 2 bases and J by 4 bases. This CDR3 region has 15 residues. Looked up from germline, CDR1 is KGHDR and CDR2 is SFDVKD.

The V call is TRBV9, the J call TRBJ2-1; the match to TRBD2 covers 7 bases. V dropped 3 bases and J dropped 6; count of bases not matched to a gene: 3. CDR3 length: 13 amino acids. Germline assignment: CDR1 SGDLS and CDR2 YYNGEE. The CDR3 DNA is TGTGCCAGCAGCGCCTCGGGGGGCAATGAGCAGTTCTTC. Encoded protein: CASSASGGNEQFF.